One sample yielded the 16 T cell receptor beta chains listed below, sequenced in a study of T cell repertoires in cytomegalovirus infection. From the reads, TCRdb called clonotypes with MiXCR, one entry per CDR3 protein. The sample includes some 600,000 distinct CDR3 sequences, approximately 24% of them seen just once. The sequencing input was CD8+ T cells from PBMCs. These receptor sequences come from a human donor in good health (CMV status not recorded). Some clones in this sample may be carry-over from other donors' samples.

This clonotype was recorded many times. The J gene is TRBJ1-2, the V gene TRBV7-9; 7 bases match TRBD1. With V trimmed by 4 bases and J by 4 bases, 18 bases remained unmatched. CDR1 is SEHNR and CDR2 is FQNEAQ in the germline V gene (reference sequence). The CDR3 runs to 18 residues. The CDR3 protein is CASSSNLGTVDTFYGYTF. The CDR3 nucleotides are TGTGCCAGCAGCTCCAACCTCGGGACAGTCGATACCTTCTATGGCTACACCTTC.

This clonotype occurred many times. The chain links TRBV7-9 to TRBJ1-1; D remains ambiguous. Germline V lookup: CDR1 SEHNR, CDR2 FQNEAQ (reference sequence). V lost 4 bases and J 0 bases, leaving 9 bases between the germline ends. The CDR3 contains 14 residues. The CDR3 protein is CASSSRVVNTEAFF. The CDR3 DNA follows: TGTGCCAGCAGCTCTAGGGTTGTGAACACTGAAGCTTTCTTT.

This clonotype appeared many times. V usage is TRBV20-1 and J usage is TRBJ1-1; D not resolved. CDR1 is DFQATT, CDR2 SNEGSKA, per germline (reference sequence). CDR3 size: 11 residues. V lost 5 bases and J 2 bases, leaving 6 bases between the germline ends. CDR3 nucleotides: TGCAGTGCTTCCTCAAACACTGAAGCTTTCTTT. Protein: CSASSNTEAFF.

The genes are TRBV15 and TRBJ1-5, with unresolved D. V shed 1 base and J shed 3 bases, with 7 bases lying between them. CDR1 and CDR2 from the germline V gene are LNHNV and YYDKDF (reference sequence). The CDR3 length is 14 residues. CDR3 sequence (DNA): TGTGCCACCAGCAGAGCGGGTACCAATCAGCCCCAGCATTTT. It yields the protein CATSRAGTNQPQHF.

Only a few counts were recorded for this clonotype. V and J are TRBV14 and TRBJ2-1, with 10 bases identical to TRBD2. The CDR3 totals 16 residues. J gave up 7 bases and V 2 bases, and 8 bases lay outside the gene matches. CDR1 and CDR2 from the germline V gene are SGHDN and FVKESK. CDR3 DNA: TGTGCCAGCAGCCAAATAAGGAGCGGGGGGGTGAATGAGCAGTTCTTC. Translating it yields CASSQIRSGGVNEQFF.

This chain uses TRBV14 with TRBJ1-6; D may be TRBD1 (5 bases). CDR3 length equals 15 residues. The ends were cut back, 4 bases at V and 10 bases at J, with 17 bases in the middle. Germline assignment: CDR1 SGHDN and CDR2 FVKESK. Here the CDR3 DNA reads TGTGCCAGCAGCCCCGCCCGGAGGGGCGGGTCACCCCTCCACTTT. The encoded protein is CASSPARRGGSPLHF.

The chain has TRBV4-3 and TRBJ1-3; D ambiguous. Germline loops: CDR1 LGHNA, CDR2 YSLEER. The V end lost 0 bases, the J end lost 0 bases, and 12 bases lay between the germline ends. CDR3 length: 17 amino acids. The DNA for the CDR3 is TGCGCCAGCAGCCAAGATGCCGTTGGACGCTCTGGAAACACCATATATTTT. The encoded protein is CASSQDAVGRSGNTIYF.

This clonotype occurred many times. The chain employs TRBV28 and TRBJ2-5, with 7 bases matching TRBD2. Trimming removed 5 bases from V and 2 bases from J; junction bases left unmatched: 2. Germline-derived CDR1 and CDR2 are MDHEN and SYDVKM. The CDR3 is made up of 13 amino acids. The CDR3 DNA reads as TGTGCCAGCAGTCGACTAGCTCAAGAGACCCAGTACTTC. Translation: CASSRLAQETQYF.

This clonotype has a handful of counts. The rearrangement links TRBV7-3 to TRBJ2-5, with D unclear. This CDR3 contains 13 residues. V was pared by 1 base and J by 1 base, with 4 bases between. Germline CDR1 is SGHTA and CDR2 is FQGTGA. CDR3 DNA: TGTGCCAGCAGCTTAAATCTCCAAGAGACCCAGTACTTC. This gives the protein CASSLNLQETQYF.

This clonotype was recorded at least ten times. This chain joins TRBV7-6 and TRBJ2-1; no firm D call. Trimming shortened V by 4 bases and J by 3 bases, and 13 bases separated the two germline ends. Germline-derived CDR1 and CDR2 are SGHVS and FNYEAQ. This CDR3 contains 15 residues. CDR3 DNA: TGTGCCAGCAGCTCGCCCTGGTTAGGCTACAATGAGCAGTTCTTC. As protein: CASSSPWLGYNEQFF.

This clonotype was picked up many times. The V gene is TRBV25-1, the J gene TRBJ1-5, with D possibly matching TRBD1 (6 bases). Germline loops: CDR1 MGHDK, CDR2 SYGVNS. This CDR3 region has 14 residues. Trimming took off 5 bases at V and 4 bases at J, with 12 bases between the two ends. CDR3 sequence reads: CASSPYGQNQPQHF. CDR3 nucleotides: TGTGCCAGCAGTCCTTACGGACAGAATCAGCCCCAGCATTTT.

This clonotype was seen only a few times. A read error may produce the germline difference seen at one junction end. The V gene is TRBV6-2 or TRBV6-3, the J gene TRBJ1-5; the D is unclear. This CDR3 contains 15 residues. The V gene's germline CDR1 is MNHEY and CDR2 SVGEGT. In DNA form, the CDR3 reads TGTGTCAGCAGTTACTCGGAGGGAGACAATCAGCCCCAGCATTTT. Translation gives CVSSYSEGDNQPQHF.

To note about this clonotype: A much larger clonotype is one base distant, so this may be a read error. This chain links TRBV5-4 with TRBJ2-3; weak D call: TRBD1 (6 bases). In germline, CDR1 is SGHNT, CDR2 YYREEE (reference sequence). The CDR3 totals 15 residues. CDR3 protein: CANSLGLRGSDTQYF. The CDR3 coding sequence is TGTGCCAACAGCTTGGGTCTCAGGGGCTCAGATACGCAGTATTTT. The full variable domain, with the rest looked up from reference TRBV5-4 and TRBJ2-3, is ETGVTQSPTHLIKTRGQQVTLRCSSQSGHNTVSWYQQALGQGPQFIFQYYREEENGRGNFPPRFSGLQFPNYSSELNVNALELDDSALYLCANSLGLRGSDTQYFGPGTRLTVL.

This clonotype was seen repeatedly, ten times or more. The V call is TRBV14, the J call TRBJ1-1; weak D call: TRBD1 (6 bases). The V gene's germline CDR1 is SGHDN and CDR2 FVKESK. The ends were cut back, 0 bases at V and 3 bases at J, with 11 bases in the middle. The CDR3 has 15 amino acids. In DNA, the CDR3 is TGTGCCAGCAGCCAAGAACACACAGGGTACACTGAAGCTTTCTTT. As protein: CASSQEHTGYTEAFF.

The chain combines TRBV25-1 with TRBJ2-1; a possible D gene is TRBD1 (6 bases). Trimming pared 4 bases from V and 2 bases from J, leaving 12 bases between. The CDR3 sequence is 15 residues long. Germline assignment: CDR1 MGHDK and CDR2 SYGVNS. The CDR3 spells CASSVAGDAYNEQFF. Here the CDR3 DNA reads TGTGCCAGCAGTGTGGCAGGGGACGCCTACAATGAGCAGTTCTTC.

Regarding this clonotype: This may arise from a read error, as a much more abundant clone is one base away. This chain joins TRBV7-9 and TRBJ1-1, with 7 bases identical to TRBD1. Unmatched junction bases numbered 6, after V lost 5 bases and J lost 6 bases. CDR1 and CDR2 from the germline V gene are SEHNR and FQNEAQ (reference sequence). The CDR3 is 13 residues long. In nucleotides, the CDR3 is TGTGCCAGCAGCCAACAGGGGCCCGCTGAAGCTTTCTTT. Protein product: CASSQQGPAEAFF. Drawing the rest from reference TRBV7-9 and TRBJ1-1, the complete variable domain is DTGVSQNPRHKITKRGQNVTFRCDPISEHNRLYWYRQTLGQGPEFLTYFQNEAQLEKSRLLSDRFSAERPKGSFSTLEIQRTEQGDSAMYLCASSQQGPAEAFFGQGTRLTVV.